These 4 T cell receptor beta chains were all obtained from the same sample, sequenced in a study of blood T cell repertoires in COVID-19. The protocol was immunoSEQ multiplex PCR, while the TCRdb copy is restricted to in-frame clones and leaves out a portion. The sample has roughly 180,000 clones, 65% to 85% seen once. Sequencing used PBMCs or T cells enriched from blood (not recorded which). These receptors all stem from a woman aged 45-65 years in a cohort exposed to, infected with or recovered from COVID-19 (not recorded which).

The V and J genes are TRBV5-8 and TRBJ1-1; no clear D gene. Trimming took off 2 bases at V and 0 bases at J, with 8 bases between the two ends. The CDR3 is 14 amino acids. Germline CDR1 is SGHTS and CDR2 is YDEGEE. The CDR3 coding sequence is TGTGCCAGCAGCTTCGGCACAGTGAACACTGAAGCTTTCTTT. Amino acid sequence: CASSFGTVNTEAFF.

V is TRBV18 and J is TRBJ2-3, with 8 positions matching TRBD1. The CDR3 has 15 residues. After removal of 5 bases from V and 1 base from J, the junction contained 5 bases not matched to a gene. Germline V gives CDR1 KGHSH, CDR2 LQKENI. CDR3 DNA sequence: TGTGCCAGCTCAGCGGACAGGGCGGGCACAGATACGCAGTATTTT. It specifies CASSADRAGTDTQYF.

The chain employs TRBV7-2 and TRBJ2-7; a possible D gene is TRBD2 (6 bases). The CDR3 runs 16 residues. Trimming took off 1 base at V and 3 bases at J, with 16 bases between the two ends. Germline lookup yields CDR1 SGHTA and CDR2 FQGNSA. In DNA form, the CDR3 reads TGTGCCAGCAGCTTAGTCCAGGGCGGGGTGGGCTACGAGCAGTACTTC. It translates to CASSLVQGGVGYEQYF.

The chain employs TRBV19 and TRBJ1-5; TRBD1 might be the D (5 bases). The V gene lost 5 bases and the J gene lost 2 bases, with 13 bases spanning the gap. Germline loops: CDR1 LNHDA, CDR2 SQIVND (reference sequence). This CDR3 is built from 15 residues. The CDR3, as DNA: TGTGCCAGTAGTTCTCAGGGCGGAGGCAATCAGCCCCAGCATTTT. This translates into CASSSQGGGNQPQHF. The full variable domain, rest sourced from reference TRBV19 and TRBJ1-5, is DGGITQSPKYLFRKEGQNVTLSCEQNLNHDAMYWYRQDPGQGLRLIYYSQIVNDFQKGDIAEGYSVSREKKESFPLTVTSAQKNPTAFYLCASSSQGGGNQPQHFGDGTRLSIL.